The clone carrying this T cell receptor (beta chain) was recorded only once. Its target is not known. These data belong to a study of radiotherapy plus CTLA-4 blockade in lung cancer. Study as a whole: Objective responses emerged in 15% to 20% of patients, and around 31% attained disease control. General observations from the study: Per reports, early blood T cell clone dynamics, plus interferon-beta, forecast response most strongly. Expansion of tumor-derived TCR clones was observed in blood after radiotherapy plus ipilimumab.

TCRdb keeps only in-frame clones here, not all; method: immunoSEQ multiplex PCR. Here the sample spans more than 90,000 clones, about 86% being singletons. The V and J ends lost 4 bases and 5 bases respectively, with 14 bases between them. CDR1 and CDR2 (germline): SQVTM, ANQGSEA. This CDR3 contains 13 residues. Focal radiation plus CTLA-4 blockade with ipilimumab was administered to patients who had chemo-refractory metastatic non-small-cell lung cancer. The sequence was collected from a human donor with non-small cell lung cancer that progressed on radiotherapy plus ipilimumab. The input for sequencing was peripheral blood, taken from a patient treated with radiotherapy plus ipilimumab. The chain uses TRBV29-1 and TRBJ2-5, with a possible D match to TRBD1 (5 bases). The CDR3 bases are TGCAGCGTTGCAGGGCAAGGAGAGGAGACCCAGTACTTC. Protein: CSVAGQGEETQYF.